The clone carrying this TCR beta chain has at least ten counts. CDR1 and CDR2 from the germline V gene are SGHRS and YFSETQ. V gave up 6 bases and J gave up 0 bases; unmatched junction bases: 7. The CDR3 has 15 amino acids. By 5'RACE with 10-nucleotide random UMIs, the cDNA was made. Each CDR3 protein is one row after TCRdb ran MiXCR on the 5' RACE reads. The sample lists approximately 60,000 distinct CDR3 sequences, more than 3.5% seen once, with roughly 2.5% in the top ten. This entry is derived from a study of neurological immune-mediated disorders. The chain combines TRBV5-1 with TRBJ2-3; 7 bases fit TRBD1. This TCR was sampled from a man in his fifties with multiple sclerosis. Sequences were obtained from PBMCs. The CDR3 region is CASTGQASSTDTQYF. CDR3 coding DNA: TGCGCCAGCACAGGACAGGCATCTAGCACAGATACGCAGTATTTT.